The clone carrying this TCR beta chain has ten or more counts. Its specificity is unknown. This specimen belongs to a study of spatial heterogeneity in lung cancer. Germline CDR1 is SGHRS and CDR2 is YFSETQ. The CDR3 length is 14 residues. Trimming shortened V by 0 bases and J by 6 bases, and 12 bases separated the two germline ends. TCRdb analysed the 5' RACE reads with MiXCR anew, one entry per CDR3 protein. The sample holds approximately 25,000 distinct CDR3 sequences, less than 3.5% seen once. Regarding the study as a whole: Resection blood, more than follow-up blood, showed ubiquitous expanded tumor TCRs.

The time point was: sample taken at primary tumor resection. Approximately 70 TRACERx patients with early, untreated non-small cell lung cancer donated samples. Whole RNA obtained from tumor, nontumor lung or frozen PBMC underwent sequencing without sorting. The sequenced sample was PBMCs, obtained at surgery. The receptor was isolated from a female donor with early-stage non-small cell lung cancer. V and J are TRBV5-1 and TRBJ2-5; D remains ambiguous. CDR3 residues: CASSLGGNSKTQYF. The DNA of the CDR3 is TGCGCCAGCAGCTTGGGTGGGAATTCAAAGACCCAGTACTTC.